This passage covers 31 T cell receptor beta chains from one sample sequenced in a study of T cell clonality in common variable immunodeficiency (dated by TCRdb to about 2015). The library came from the immunoSEQ multiplex PCR assay. TCRdb carries this immuneACCESS record with in-frame sequences only. Its versions omit some clonotypes, under half of them owing to an unresolved V gene in the studies checked, with the rest unexplained. This sample holds roughly 14,000 clones in total, without any singletons. The top ten clonotypes cover more than 7% of the sample. Their antigens remain unidentified. What the research found in general, with its limitations: Reportedly, TCRbeta sequences from CVID had fewer deletions and N-nucleotide insertions, and highly modified clones with 13 or more V deletions were absent from CVID.

The sequencing input was peripheral blood mononuclear cells. These receptors were taken from a human donor with common variable immunodeficiency.

Points on this clone: The read terminates 3 residues before the CDR3 end, so the remaining end is supplied by the germline J gene. This chain uses TRBV7-2 with TRBJ2-1; D is undetermined. Germline values: CDR1 SGHTA, CDR2 FQGNSA. The CDR3 loop spans 13 amino acids. Trimming shortened V by 1 base and J by 9 bases, and 10 bases separated the two germline ends. CDR3: CASSLVAPGEQFF. CDR3 DNA, as far as it was read: TGTGCCAGCAGCTTAGTGGCCCCGGGTGAG.

This clone has a handful of counts. The CDR3 goes on 3 residues after the read ends, and that part is filled in from the germline J gene. This chain connects TRBV7-9 to TRBJ2-5, with a weak D call TRBD2 (5 bases). Germline V gives CDR1 SEHNR, CDR2 FQNEAQ (reference sequence). The CDR3 is 14 residues long. V lost 1 base, J lost 3 bases, and 9 bases lay in between. CDR3 DNA, as far as it was read: TGTGCCAGCAGCTTAGGACTAAGTAAAGAGACC. Translation gives CASSLGLSKET. The full CDR3 protein reads CASSLGLSKETQYF.

This clone has only a few counts. The read terminates 3 residues before the CDR3 end, so the remaining end is supplied by the germline J gene. The chain is built from TRBV7-2 and TRBJ2-5; TRBD2 agrees at 7 bases. The trim removed 5 bases at V and 7 bases at J, leaving 13 bases unmatched. The CDR3 has 15 amino acids. Germline assignment: CDR1 SGHTA and CDR2 FQGNSA. The DNA read from the CDR3 is TGTGCCAGCAGCACGCGGCCAGCGGGGACCGGGACC. Translating gives CASSTRPAGTGT. The CDR3 as a whole reads CASSTRPAGTGTQYF.

Remarks on this clone: The sequence runs out 3 residues before the end of the CDR3; the remainder is reconstructed from the germline J gene. V and J are TRBV18 and TRBJ1-5; TRBD1 is a possible D gene (5 bases). The CDR3 totals 14 residues. From germline, CDR1 is KGHSH and CDR2 LQKENI. Trimming shortened V by 6 bases and J by 2 bases, and 11 bases separated the two germline ends. CDR3 DNA (partial): TGTGCCAGCTCTCCCCAGGGAGGCAATCAGCCC. It translates to CASSPQGGNQP. The whole CDR3 sequence reads CASSPQGGNQPQHF.

This clone counts as medium-sized. The read halts 3 residues ahead of the CDR3 end, with the missing end drawn from the germline J gene. The rearrangement links TRBV20-1 to TRBJ2-1; the match to TRBD2 covers 13 bases. The V and J ends lost 0 bases and 8 bases, in that order; junction bases with no gene match: 7. From germline, CDR1 is DFQATT and CDR2 SNEGSKA (reference sequence). The CDR3 extends over 16 amino acids. CDR3 bases read: TGCAGTGCTAGAGACAAAGGGACTAGCGGGGTCTATGAG. It specifies CSARDKGTSGVYE. The full CDR3 is CSARDKGTSGVYEQFF.

This clone was recorded a few times. The read terminates 3 residues ahead of where the CDR3 ends, so the germline J gene completes it. The gene calls are TRBV23-1 and TRBJ1-5, with a weak D call TRBD1 (6 bases). TRBV23-1 is designated an ORF whose function remains uncertain. The CDR3 consists of 17 residues. V gave up 7 bases and J gave up 6 bases, with 25 bases separating them. The CDR3 here is CASILTPPDRAAQPQHF. The DNA read from the CDR3 is TGCGCCAGCATTCTCACTCCGCCGGACAGAGCAGCTCAGCCC.

This clone turned up a few times. This chain's CDR3 is CASSRGGSGETQYF. The sequenced part of the CDR3 DNA is TGTGCCAGCAGCAGGGGGGGCTCAGGAGAGACC. The chain joins TRBV5-6 to TRBJ2-5, with D possibly TRBD2 on 7 matching bases. The CDR3 is cut off 3 residues early in the read; its end comes from the germline J gene. From germline, CDR1 is SGHDT and CDR2 YYEEEE. The germline V and J ends were trimmed by 4 bases and 4 bases, with 14 bases remaining between them. The CDR3 is made up of 14 amino acids.

This clone is termed medium-sized (0.01 to 0.1%). The missing CDR3 end, 3 residues past where the read stops, is filled in from the germline J gene. This chain joins TRBV10-3 and TRBJ2-5; D perhaps matches TRBD1 (6 bases). Germline CDR1 reads ENHRY; CDR2 reads SYGVKD. With 8 bases removed from V and 1 base from J, the gap between germline ends came to 17 bases. This CDR3 is built from 15 residues. The sequenced part of the CDR3 DNA is TGTGCCATCGGGCTGGGGGCCCAAGGCCAAGAGACC. It yields the protein CAIGLGAQGQET. The entire CDR3 protein is CAIGLGAQGQETQYF.

This clone was seen a few times. The CDR3 end is not reached by the read, which stops 3 residues before it; the germline J gene fills it in. The chain links TRBV7-8 to TRBJ2-2, with a tentative D call TRBD2 (5 bases). The CDR3 has 16 residues. The V and J ends lost 1 base and 0 bases respectively, with 9 bases between them. Looked up from germline, CDR1 is SGHVS and CDR2 is FQNEAQ. The part of the CDR3 DNA that was read is TGTGCCAGCAGCTTAGAGGCGGGTGCGAACACCGGGGAG. Its translation: CASSLEAGANTGE. The full CDR3 protein reads CASSLEAGANTGELFF.

The CDR3 DNA, read in part, is TGTGCCAGCAGCCCCCAGACAGGGGGGATTGGGCCC. Its translation: CASSPQTGGIGP. The full CDR3 sequence reads CASSPQTGGIGPQHF. This chain connects TRBV7-6 to TRBJ1-5; 9 bases fit TRBD1. The read terminates 3 residues before the CDR3 end, so the remaining end is supplied by the germline J gene. The ends lost 5 bases at V and 9 bases at J; junction bases unmatched: 11. CDR1 is SGHVS, CDR2 FNYEAQ, per germline. The CDR3 runs to 15 residues.

This clone was picked up a small number of times. Read sequence stops 3 residues before the CDR3 end, and the germline J gene provides the missing end. The V call is TRBV7-2, the J call TRBJ1-2, with D unclear. Germline values: CDR1 SGHTA, CDR2 FQGNSA. V was pared by 4 bases and J by 2 bases, with 14 bases between. The CDR3 sequence is 15 residues long. Incomplete CDR3 DNA: TGTGCCAGCAGCTCCCGCACTGACACAAACTATGGC. Translated: CASSSRTDTNYG. The entire CDR3 protein is CASSSRTDTNYGYTF.

The sequenced CDR3 bases are TGTGCCAGCTCACGCGGGACAGGGGCTAACTATGGC. It is translated as CASSRGTGANYG. The entire CDR3 protein reads CASSRGTGANYGYTF. This chain links TRBV18 with TRBJ1-2; 10 positions agree with TRBD1. The read ends 3 residues shy of where the CDR3 ends; the end is completed using the germline J gene. This CDR3 contains 15 residues. CDR1 KGHSH and CDR2 LQKENI come from the germline V gene. With V trimmed by 4 bases and J by 0 bases, 2 bases remained unmatched.

This clone was counted only a few times. A read error may account for a junction end that differs from germline. The CDR3 extends 3 residues past the end of the read, so its final part is completed from the germline J gene. The rearrangement links TRBV7-7 to TRBJ2-5, with 8 nucleotides matching TRBD2. CDR1 and CDR2 from the germline V gene are SSHAT and FNYEAQ (reference sequence). The CDR3 spans 16 residues. Partial CDR3 DNA: TGTGCTAGCAGCTTAGGGGCGGGGGGCCCGCAAGAGACC. Amino acids: CASSLGAGGPQET. The whole CDR3 region reads CASSLGAGGPQETQYF.

Turning to this clone: Read data end 3 residues before the CDR3 end; the end is taken from the germline J gene. The chain couples TRBV7-9 to TRBJ2-7; TRBD2 might be the D (5 bases). Per germline, CDR1 SEHNR and CDR2 FQNEAQ (reference sequence). Trimming shortened V by 6 bases and J by 4 bases, and 10 bases separated the two germline ends. The CDR3 extends over 12 amino acids. CDR3 DNA (partial): TGTGCCAGCAGACCCGCGGGTTACGAG. Protein: CASRPAGYE. The whole CDR3 protein is CASRPAGYEQYF.

The sequenced part of the CDR3 DNA is TGTGCCAGTAGTACAATTTCGGGCTACGAG. It codes for CASSTISGYE. The entire CDR3 sequence reads CASSTISGYEQYF. The V and J genes are TRBV19 and TRBJ2-7, with no clear D. Read coverage stops 3 residues before the CDR3 terminus; the germline J gene supplies the remainder. This CDR3 is built from 13 residues. V lost 4 bases and J 3 bases, leaving 10 bases between the germline ends. From germline, CDR1 is LNHDA and CDR2 SQIVND (reference sequence).

This clone turned up a few times. The DNA ends 3 residues before the CDR3 does, and the rest of the CDR3 is filled in from the germline J gene. The rearrangement joins TRBV7-6 to TRBJ1-1; maybe TRBD1 (5 bases). Per the germline V gene, CDR1 is SGHVS and CDR2 is FNYEAQ. The CDR3 spans 13 residues. CDR3 region: CASSRSGSAEAFF. The sequenced CDR3 bases are TGTGCCAGCAGCCGATCAGGGAGCGCAGAA.

This clone was counted between two and nine times. The CDR3 end lies 3 residues beyond the end of the read and is filled in from the germline J gene. The chain uses TRBV19 and TRBJ1-5; D is uncertain. The V end was cut by 7 bases, the J end by 0 bases, with 13 bases between. CDR1 and CDR2 (germline): LNHDA, SQIVND (reference sequence). This CDR3 has 15 residues. The DNA read from the CDR3 is TGTGCCAGTACCGATTTGGGCAGTAGCAATCAGCCC. This encodes CASTDLGSSNQP. The whole CDR3 sequence reads CASTDLGSSNQPQHF.

As to this clone: The sequence runs out 3 residues before the end of the CDR3; the remainder is reconstructed from the germline J gene. In the same sample, other DNA sequences code for this CDR3. The chain joins TRBV7-2 to TRBJ2-1; 12 bases map to TRBD2. From germline, CDR1 is SGHTA and CDR2 FQGNSA. This CDR3 is built from 15 residues. Unmatched junction bases numbered 1, after V lost 4 bases and J lost 3 bases. The part of the CDR3 DNA that was read is TGTGCCAGCAGCTCGGGACTAGCGGGCTACAATGAG. Translating it yields CASSSGLAGYNE. The full CDR3 is CASSSGLAGYNEQFF.

Points on this clone: The read ends 3 residues before the CDR3 terminus; that terminus is restored from the germline J gene. The chain has TRBV19 and TRBJ2-7; the D gene is possibly TRBD1 (6 bases). Deletions cut 3 bases from V and 0 bases from J, with 9 bases between. Germline V gene sequence: CDR1 LNHDA, CDR2 SQIVND (reference sequence). CDR3 length: 14 amino acids. CDR3 loop: CASSIRDISYEQYF. The part of the CDR3 DNA that was read is TGTGCCAGTAGTATCCGGGACATCTCCTACGAG.

A word on this clone: The CDR3 extends 3 residues past the end of the read, so its final part is completed from the germline J gene. The chain links TRBV19 to TRBJ2-6; TRBD1 agrees at 7 bases. Germline assignment: CDR1 LNHDA and CDR2 SQIVND (reference sequence). J lost 1 base, V lost 0 bases, and 18 bases had no gene match. The CDR3 runs to 22 residues. This CDR3 reads CASSIDTGQPGQRGSGANVLTF. The CDR3 bases that were read are TGTGCCAGTAGTATAGATACGGGCCAACCGGGACAGAGAGGATCTGGGGCCAACGTC.

Remarks on this clone: The read finishes 3 residues shy of the CDR3 end, and the germline J gene is used to complete it. The chain couples TRBV19 to TRBJ1-1; D perhaps matches TRBD1 (5 bases). CDR3 length: 16 residues. CDR1 is LNHDA, CDR2 SQIVND, per germline (reference sequence). V was trimmed by 7 bases and J by 0 bases, leaving 18 bases between them. The CDR3 spells CASIPGQGGMNTEAFF. The part of the CDR3 DNA that was read is TGTGCCAGTATCCCAGGGCAGGGTGGGATGAACACTGAA.

This clone was seen a few times. The CDR3 end falls 3 residues outside the read, so it is completed with the germline J gene. The V call is TRBV7-2, the J call TRBJ1-1; 8 bases line up with TRBD1. V lost 6 bases to trimming and J lost 2 bases; unmatched junction nucleotides: 8. Germline lookup yields CDR1 SGHTA and CDR2 FQGNSA. The CDR3 is 15 amino acids. The sequenced part of the CDR3 DNA is TGTGCCAGCAGTCAGCCGGACAGGGCCAACACTGAA. Translation gives CASSQPDRANTE. The whole CDR3 is CASSQPDRANTEAFF.

In regard to this clone: The sequenced fragment ends 3 residues before the CDR3 boundary, so the rest is inferred from the germline J gene. The chain is built from TRBV18 and TRBJ2-5, with 7 nucleotides matching TRBD1. CDR1 is KGHSH and CDR2 is LQKENI in the germline V gene. The trim removed 4 bases at V and 5 bases at J, leaving 4 bases unmatched. This CDR3 spans 13 amino acids. Here the CDR3 reads CASSRQGRETQYF. The covered CDR3 bases are TGTGCCAGCTCACGACAGGGCAGGGAGACC.

This clone was counted between two and nine times. The read comes to an end 3 residues before the CDR3 does, leaving the germline J gene to fill in the end. The chain joins TRBV19 to TRBJ2-1, with 11 bases matching TRBD2. Germline CDR1 LNHDA, CDR2 SQIVND (reference sequence). There are 18 residues in the CDR3. With V trimmed by 3 bases and J by 9 bases, 16 bases remained unmatched. The CDR3 region is CASSISVLAGGQMGEQFF. The CDR3 DNA, read in part, is TGTGCCAGTAGTATCAGCGTCCTAGCGGGGGGTCAGATGGGTGAG.

A word on this clone: The read finishes 3 residues shy of the CDR3 end, and the germline J gene is used to complete it. The gene calls are TRBV19 and TRBJ2-1; 7 bases match TRBD1. The CDR3 is 14 residues long. After removal of 10 bases from V and 2 bases from J, the junction contained 8 bases not matched to a gene. Germline CDR1 is LNHDA and CDR2 is SQIVND (reference sequence). CDR3 DNA (partial): TGTGCCACCGCCAGGGGGATCGCCTACAATGAG. Protein sequence: CATARGIAYNE. The complete CDR3 reads CATARGIAYNEQFF.

Turning to this clone: With the read ending 3 residues before the CDR3 end, the germline J gene is used to fill in that end. The V and J genes are TRBV7-2 and TRBJ2-4, with TRBD1 as a possible D gene (6 bases). V lost 3 bases and J lost 0, with 9 bases in between. Germline V gives CDR1 SGHTA, CDR2 FQGNSA. CDR3 length equals 15 residues. CDR3 DNA (partial): TGTGCCAGCAGCTTTCACAGGGAAGCCAAAAACATT. Translation: CASSFHREAKNI. The full CDR3 sequence reads CASSFHREAKNIQYF. Supplemented by reference TRBV7-2 and TRBJ2-4, the full variable domain reads GAGVSQSPSNKVTEKGKDVELRCDPISGHTALYWYRQSLGQGLEFLIYFQGNSAPDKSGLPSDRFSAERTGGSVSTLTIQRTQQEDSAVYLCASSFHREAKNIQYFGAGTRLSVL.

The table lists this clone with a few counts. The sequence runs out 3 residues before the end of the CDR3; the remainder is reconstructed from the germline J gene. J is TRBJ2-5 and V is TRBV18; TRBD2 agrees at 8 bases. J lost 1 base, V lost 3 bases, and 1 base had no gene match. The CDR3 is made up of 14 amino acids. CDR1 and CDR2 from the germline V gene are KGHSH and LQKENI. The part of the CDR3 DNA that was read is TGTGCCAGCTCACCCACTAGCGGCCAAGAGACC. It yields the protein CASSPTSGQET. The complete CDR3 protein is CASSPTSGQETQYF. Using reference TRBV18 and TRBJ2-5 for the parts outside the CDR3, the full variable domain is NAGVMQNPRHLVRRRGQEARLRCSPMKGHSHVYWYRQLPEEGLKFMVYLQKENIIDESGMPKERFSAEFPKEGPSILRIQQVVRGDSAAYFCASSPTSGQETQYFGPGTRLLVL.

Only a few counts were recorded for this clone. The read stops 3 residues short of the end of the CDR3; the missing end is completed from the germline J gene. The V gene is TRBV6-1, the J gene TRBJ1-2; the D gene is possibly TRBD1 (6 bases). This CDR3 is 13 amino acids long. Deletions cut 4 bases from V and 5 bases from J, with 11 bases between. Germline V gene data show CDR1 as MNHNS and CDR2 as SASEGT. CDR3 DNA, as far as it was read: TGTGCCAGCAGTGCCCCACAGGGATATGGC. This gives the protein CASSAPQGYG. The full CDR3 protein reads CASSAPQGYGYTF.

About this clone: The sequence runs out 3 residues before the end of the CDR3; the remainder is reconstructed from the germline J gene. Other DNA sequences from this sample encode an identical CDR3 as well. This chain links TRBV7-9 with TRBJ2-2, with 10 bases identical to TRBD1. After removal of 6 bases from V and 6 bases from J, the junction contained 7 bases not matched to a gene. CDR3 length: 15 residues. The germline CDR1 and CDR2 sequences are SEHNR and FQNEAQ (reference sequence). CDR3 sequence reads: CASRHRDRGAGELFF. The covered CDR3 bases are TGTGCCAGCAGACACCGGGACAGGGGCGCCGGGGAG. Drawing the rest from reference TRBV7-9 and TRBJ2-2, the complete variable domain is DTGVSQNPRHKITKRGQNVTFRCDPISEHNRLYWYRQTLGQGPEFLTYFQNEAQLEKSRLLSDRFSAERPKGSFSTLEIQRTEQGDSAMYLCASRHRDRGAGELFFGEGSRLTVL.

This clone was seen more than once but under ten times. With the read ending 3 residues before the CDR3 end, the germline J gene is used to fill in that end. This chain links TRBV19 with TRBJ2-7, with D possibly matching TRBD1 (6 bases). The CDR3 covers 16 residues. With 4 bases removed from V and 1 base from J, the gap between germline ends came to 17 bases. Germline V gene lookup returns CDR1 LNHDA and CDR2 SQIVND (reference sequence). The CDR3 DNA, read in part, is TGTGCCAGTAGTAAATATTCGACAGGTCTTTCCTACGAG. Translated, it gives CASSKYSTGLSYE. The whole CDR3 protein is CASSKYSTGLSYEQYF.

As to this clone: The read ends 3 residues before the CDR3 terminus; that terminus is restored from the germline J gene. V usage is TRBV7-2 and J usage is TRBJ2-5; 9 nucleotides align to TRBD2. The CDR3 runs 15 residues. With 4 bases clipped from V and 5 bases from J, the junction kept 8 bases outside the gene matches. The germline gives CDR1 SGHTA, CDR2 FQGNSA. The CDR3: CASSSRAGGLETQYF. CDR3 DNA, as far as it was read: TGTGCCAGCAGCTCCCGGGCGGGGGGGCTTGAGACC.